The 5 T cell receptor beta chains in this list originate from one sample, sequenced in a study of blood T cell repertoires in COVID-19. Assay used: immunoSEQ multiplex PCR; TCRdb lists only in-frame clones, some missing. The profile shows around 57,000 clones, roughly 90% of them singletons. Sequencing was performed on peripheral blood. These receptors were taken from a woman older than 75 with COVID-19, enrolled during active disease.

There are a few counts of this clone. DNA of the CDR3: TGTGCCAGCAGCTACACAGGGGCGATTACTGAAGCTTTCTTT. Translation: CASSYTGAITEAFF. The gene calls are TRBV5-4 and TRBJ1-1, with 7 nucleotides matching TRBD1. The CDR3 consists of 14 residues. Looked up from germline, CDR1 is SGHNT and CDR2 is YYREEE (reference sequence). After removal of 3 bases from V and 5 bases from J, the junction contained 7 bases not matched to a gene.

The CDR3 DNA follows: TGTGCCAGCAGTTCGACAGGTTCCTACGAGCAGTACTTC. Translating gives CASSSTGSYEQYF. The chain recombines TRBV6-5 with TRBJ2-7; TRBD1 is a possible D gene (6 bases). Germline CDR1 and CDR2: MNHEY and SVGAGI. V lost 4 bases and J lost 1, with 8 bases in between. The CDR3 is 13 residues long.

The chain is built from TRBV12-5 and TRBJ2-1, with 7 bases lining up with TRBD1. The CDR3 has 14 residues. Trimming at V came to 3 bases and at J to 3 bases, leaving 2 bases not matched to a gene. CDR1 and CDR2 from the germline V gene are LGHNT and FRNRAP. The CDR3: CASGLRTGYNEQFF. The CDR3 DNA reads TGTGCTAGTGGTTTAAGGACAGGCTACAATGAGCAGTTCTTC.

The CDR3 spells CASSPRQTGRNEKLFF. The CDR3 DNA follows: TGTGCCAGCAGCCCCAGGCAAACAGGCCGGAATGAAAAACTGTTTTTT. V and J are TRBV3-1 (or the pseudogene TRBV3-2) and TRBJ1-4; maybe TRBD1 (5 bases). With 4 bases removed from V and 5 bases from J, the gap between germline ends came to 17 bases. The CDR3 sequence is 16 residues long. CDR1 and CDR2 (germline): LGHDT, YNNKEL (reference sequence).

The V and J genes are TRBV7-2 and TRBJ2-3; TRBD1 is a possible D gene (6 bases). The CDR3 totals 15 residues. The V and J ends lost 4 bases and 9 bases respectively, with 20 bases between them. Germline V gene lookup returns CDR1 SGHTA and CDR2 FQGNSA. The CDR3 region is CASSSSGTPQRTQYF. CDR3 DNA sequence: TGTGCCAGCAGCTCATCCGGGACACCACAGAGGACGCAGTATTTT.